This paragraph covers one T cell receptor (beta chain) sequence. As yet, its antigen is unknown. The data stem from a study of cytomegalovirus exposure and HLA in healthy donors. The CDR3 is 15 amino acids. The germline V gene encodes CDR1 WNHNN and CDR2 SYGVQD (reference sequence). V lost 3 bases, J lost 5 bases, and 16 bases lay in between. Overall study findings and caveats: TCR beta chains numbering more than 150 were designated cytomegalovirus-associated.

The PCR ran on 60 Vbeta and 13 Jbeta primers. The protocol was immunoSEQ multiplex PCR, while the TCRdb copy is restricted to in-frame clones and leaves out a portion. The sample holds over 100,000 clones, approximately 80% seen once. The gene calls are TRBV10-1 and TRBJ2-5; D gene ambiguous. The receptor comes from a young woman in good health and CMV-seropositive. The sequencing sample was made of PBMCs. The CDR3 sequence: CASSDSRGSAETQYF. The DNA of the CDR3 is TGCGCCAGCAGTGACAGCCGAGGTTCCGCTGAGACCCAGTACTTC.